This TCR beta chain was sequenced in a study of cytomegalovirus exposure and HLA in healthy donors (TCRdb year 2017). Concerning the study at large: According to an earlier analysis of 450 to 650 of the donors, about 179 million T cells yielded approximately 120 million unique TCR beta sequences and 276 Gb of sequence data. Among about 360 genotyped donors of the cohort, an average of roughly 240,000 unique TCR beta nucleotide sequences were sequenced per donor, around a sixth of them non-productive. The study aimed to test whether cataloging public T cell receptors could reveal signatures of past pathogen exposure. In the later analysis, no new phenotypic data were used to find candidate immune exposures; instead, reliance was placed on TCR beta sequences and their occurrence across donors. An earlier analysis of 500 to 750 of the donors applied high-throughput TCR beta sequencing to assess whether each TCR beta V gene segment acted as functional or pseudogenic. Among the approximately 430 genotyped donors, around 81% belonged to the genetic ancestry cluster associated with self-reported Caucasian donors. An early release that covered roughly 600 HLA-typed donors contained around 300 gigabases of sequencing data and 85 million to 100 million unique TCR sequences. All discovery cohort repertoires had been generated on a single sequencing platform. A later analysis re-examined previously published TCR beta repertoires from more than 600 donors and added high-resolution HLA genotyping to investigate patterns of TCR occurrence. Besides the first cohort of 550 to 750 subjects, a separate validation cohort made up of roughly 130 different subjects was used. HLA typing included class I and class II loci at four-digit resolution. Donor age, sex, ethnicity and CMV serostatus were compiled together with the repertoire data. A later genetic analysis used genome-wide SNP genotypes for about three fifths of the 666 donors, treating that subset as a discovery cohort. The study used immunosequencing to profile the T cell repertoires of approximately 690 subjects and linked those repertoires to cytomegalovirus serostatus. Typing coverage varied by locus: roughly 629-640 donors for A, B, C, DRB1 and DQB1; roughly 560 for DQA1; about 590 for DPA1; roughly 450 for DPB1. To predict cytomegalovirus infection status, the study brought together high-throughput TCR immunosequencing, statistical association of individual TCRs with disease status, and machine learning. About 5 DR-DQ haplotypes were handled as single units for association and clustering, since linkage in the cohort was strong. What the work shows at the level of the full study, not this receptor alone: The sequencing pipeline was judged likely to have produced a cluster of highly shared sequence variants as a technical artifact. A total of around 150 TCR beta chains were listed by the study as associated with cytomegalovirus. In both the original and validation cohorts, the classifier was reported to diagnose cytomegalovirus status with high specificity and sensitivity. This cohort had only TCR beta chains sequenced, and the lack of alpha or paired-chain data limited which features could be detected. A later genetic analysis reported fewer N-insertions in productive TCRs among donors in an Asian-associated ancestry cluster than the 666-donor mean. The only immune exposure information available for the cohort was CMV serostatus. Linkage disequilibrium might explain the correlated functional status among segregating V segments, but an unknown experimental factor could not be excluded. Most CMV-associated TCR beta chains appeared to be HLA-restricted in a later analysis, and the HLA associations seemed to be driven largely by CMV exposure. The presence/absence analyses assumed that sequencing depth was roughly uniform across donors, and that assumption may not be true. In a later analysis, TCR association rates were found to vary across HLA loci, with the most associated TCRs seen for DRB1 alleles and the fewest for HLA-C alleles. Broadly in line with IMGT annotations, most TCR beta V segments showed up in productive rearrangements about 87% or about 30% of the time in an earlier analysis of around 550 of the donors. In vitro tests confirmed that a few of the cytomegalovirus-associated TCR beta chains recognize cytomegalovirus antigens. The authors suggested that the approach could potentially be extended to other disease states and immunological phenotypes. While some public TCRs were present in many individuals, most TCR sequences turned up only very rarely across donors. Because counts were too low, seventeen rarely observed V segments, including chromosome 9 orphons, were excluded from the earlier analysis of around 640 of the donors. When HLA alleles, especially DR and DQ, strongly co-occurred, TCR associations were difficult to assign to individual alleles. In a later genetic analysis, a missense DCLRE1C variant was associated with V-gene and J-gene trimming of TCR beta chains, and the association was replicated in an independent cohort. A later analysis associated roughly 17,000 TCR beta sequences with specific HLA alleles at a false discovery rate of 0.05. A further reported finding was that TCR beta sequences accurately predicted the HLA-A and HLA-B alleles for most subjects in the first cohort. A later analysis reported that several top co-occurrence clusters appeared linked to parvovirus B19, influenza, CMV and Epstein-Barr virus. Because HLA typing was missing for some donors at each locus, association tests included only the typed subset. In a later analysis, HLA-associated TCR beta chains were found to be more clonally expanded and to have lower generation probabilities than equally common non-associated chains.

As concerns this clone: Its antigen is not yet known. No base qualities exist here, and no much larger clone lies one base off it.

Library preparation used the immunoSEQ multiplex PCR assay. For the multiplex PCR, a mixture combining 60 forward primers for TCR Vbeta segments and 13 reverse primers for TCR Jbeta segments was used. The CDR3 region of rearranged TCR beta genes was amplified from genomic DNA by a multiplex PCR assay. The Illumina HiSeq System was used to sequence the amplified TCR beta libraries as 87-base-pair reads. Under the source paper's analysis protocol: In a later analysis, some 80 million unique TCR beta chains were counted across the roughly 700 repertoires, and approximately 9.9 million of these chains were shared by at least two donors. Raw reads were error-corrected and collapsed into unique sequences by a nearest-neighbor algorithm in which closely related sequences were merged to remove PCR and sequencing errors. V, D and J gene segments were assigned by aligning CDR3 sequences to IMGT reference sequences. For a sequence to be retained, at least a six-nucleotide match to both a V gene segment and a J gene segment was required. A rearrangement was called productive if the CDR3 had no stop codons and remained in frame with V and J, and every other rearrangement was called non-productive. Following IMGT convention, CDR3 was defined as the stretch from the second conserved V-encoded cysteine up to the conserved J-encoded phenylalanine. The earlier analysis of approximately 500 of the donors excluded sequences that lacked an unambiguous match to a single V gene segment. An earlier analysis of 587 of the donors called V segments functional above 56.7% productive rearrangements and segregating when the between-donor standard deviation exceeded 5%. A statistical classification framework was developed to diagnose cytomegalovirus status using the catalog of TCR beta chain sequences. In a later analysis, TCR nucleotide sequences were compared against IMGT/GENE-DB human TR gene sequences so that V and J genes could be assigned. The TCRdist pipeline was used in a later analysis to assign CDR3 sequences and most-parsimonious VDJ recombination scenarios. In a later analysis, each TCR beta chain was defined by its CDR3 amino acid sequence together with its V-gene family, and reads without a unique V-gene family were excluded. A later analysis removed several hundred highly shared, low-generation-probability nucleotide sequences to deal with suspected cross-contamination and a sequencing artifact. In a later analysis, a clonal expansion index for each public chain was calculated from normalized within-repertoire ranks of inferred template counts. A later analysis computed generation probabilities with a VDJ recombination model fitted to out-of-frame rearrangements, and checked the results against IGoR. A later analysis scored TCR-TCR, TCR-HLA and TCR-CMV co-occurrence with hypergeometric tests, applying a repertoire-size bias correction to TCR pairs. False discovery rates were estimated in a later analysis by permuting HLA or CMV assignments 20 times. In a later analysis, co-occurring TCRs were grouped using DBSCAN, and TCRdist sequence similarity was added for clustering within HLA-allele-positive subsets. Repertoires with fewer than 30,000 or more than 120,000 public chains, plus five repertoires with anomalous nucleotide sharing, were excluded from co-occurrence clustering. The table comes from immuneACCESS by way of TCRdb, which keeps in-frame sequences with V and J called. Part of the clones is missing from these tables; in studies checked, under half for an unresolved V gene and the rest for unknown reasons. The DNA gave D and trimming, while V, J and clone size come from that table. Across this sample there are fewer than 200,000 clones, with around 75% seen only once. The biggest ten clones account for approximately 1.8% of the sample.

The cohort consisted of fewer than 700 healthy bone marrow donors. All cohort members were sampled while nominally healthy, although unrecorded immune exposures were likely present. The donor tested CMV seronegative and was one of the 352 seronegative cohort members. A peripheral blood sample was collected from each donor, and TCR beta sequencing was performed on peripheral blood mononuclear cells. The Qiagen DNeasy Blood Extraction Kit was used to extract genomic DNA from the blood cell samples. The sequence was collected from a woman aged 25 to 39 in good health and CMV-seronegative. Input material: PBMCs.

The sequence in DNA is TGTGCCAGTAGTACTACCGGGACAGGGATATTTTCACCCCTCCACTTT. It codes for CASSTTGTGIFSPLHF. The sequence joins TRBV19 to TRBJ1-6, with TRBD1 identical over 9 junction bases. From V the trimming removes 4 bases and from J it removes 9 bases, while the gene matches leave 10 bases of the junction unaccounted for. Sequences LNHDA (CDR1) and SQIVND (CDR2) are obtained from the germline V gene (reference sequence). Spanning cysteine to phenylalanine, the CDR3 consists of 16 amino acids. Only the CDR3 portion is preserved as DNA: 48 bases, with reading frame beginning at the first base.